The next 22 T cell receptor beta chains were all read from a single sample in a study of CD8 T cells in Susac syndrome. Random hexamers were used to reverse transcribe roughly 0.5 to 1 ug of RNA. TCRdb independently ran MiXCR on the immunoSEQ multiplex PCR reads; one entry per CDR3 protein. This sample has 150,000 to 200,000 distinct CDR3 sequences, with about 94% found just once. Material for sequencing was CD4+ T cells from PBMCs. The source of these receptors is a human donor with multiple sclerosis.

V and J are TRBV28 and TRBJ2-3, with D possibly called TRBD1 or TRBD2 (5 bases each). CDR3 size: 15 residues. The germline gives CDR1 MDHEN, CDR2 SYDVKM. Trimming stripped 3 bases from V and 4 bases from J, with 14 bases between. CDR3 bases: TGTGCCAGCAGTTTCTGGGGGTCTAAGTCAGATACGCAGTATTTT. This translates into CASSFWGSKSDTQYF. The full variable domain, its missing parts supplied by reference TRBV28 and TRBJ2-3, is DVKVTQSSRYLVKRTGEKVFLECVQDMDHENMFWYRQDPGLGLRLIYFSYDVKMKEKGDIPEGYSVSREKKERFSLILESASTNQTSMYLCASSFWGSKSDTQYFGPGTRLTVL.

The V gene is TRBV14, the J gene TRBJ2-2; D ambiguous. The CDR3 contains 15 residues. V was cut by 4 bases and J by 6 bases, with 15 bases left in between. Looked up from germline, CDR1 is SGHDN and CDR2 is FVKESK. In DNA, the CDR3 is TGTGCCAGCAGCCCCGGTTGGGGATACCCCGGGGAGCTGTTTTTT. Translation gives CASSPGWGYPGELFF. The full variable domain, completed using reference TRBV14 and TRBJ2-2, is EAGVTQFPSHSVIEKGQTVTLRCDPISGHDNLYWYRRVMGKEIKFLLHFVKESKQDESGMPNNRFLAERTGGTYSTLKVQPAELEDSGVYFCASSPGWGYPGELFFGEGSRLTVL.

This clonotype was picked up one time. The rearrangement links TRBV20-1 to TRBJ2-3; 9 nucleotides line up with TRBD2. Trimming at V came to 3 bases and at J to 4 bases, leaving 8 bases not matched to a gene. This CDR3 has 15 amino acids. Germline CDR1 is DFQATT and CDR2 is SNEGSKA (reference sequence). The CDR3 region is CSARIGGGAADTQYF. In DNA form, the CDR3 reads TGCAGTGCTAGGATAGGCGGGGGGGCAGCAGATACGCAGTATTTT.

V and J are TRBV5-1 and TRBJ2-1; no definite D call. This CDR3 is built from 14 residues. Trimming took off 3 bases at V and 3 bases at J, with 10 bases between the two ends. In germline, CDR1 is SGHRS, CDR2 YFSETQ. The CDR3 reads CASSSDRVYNEQFF. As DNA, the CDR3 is TGCGCCAGCAGCTCCGACCGGGTCTACAATGAGCAGTTCTTC.

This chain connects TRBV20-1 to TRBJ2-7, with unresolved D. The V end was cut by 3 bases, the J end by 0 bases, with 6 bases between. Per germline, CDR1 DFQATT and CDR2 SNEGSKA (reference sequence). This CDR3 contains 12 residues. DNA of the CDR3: TGCAGTGCTAGGGTCACCTCCTACGAGCAGTACTTC. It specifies CSARVTSYEQYF.

Here the CDR3 DNA reads TGTGCCACTATGGGGCAGGGGGCCAGTCAGCCCCAGCATTTT. This sequence encodes CATMGQGASQPQHF. The chain combines TRBV28 with TRBJ1-5; 8 nucleotides agree with TRBD1. The V gene's germline CDR1 is MDHEN and CDR2 SYDVKM. The CDR3 length is 14 residues. After removal of 10 bases from V and 6 bases from J, the junction contained 11 bases not matched to a gene.

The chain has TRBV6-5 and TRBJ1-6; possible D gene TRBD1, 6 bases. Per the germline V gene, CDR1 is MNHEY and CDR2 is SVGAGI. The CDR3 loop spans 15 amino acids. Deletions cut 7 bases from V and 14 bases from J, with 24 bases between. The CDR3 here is CASTSIGQSFVTLHF. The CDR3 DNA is TGTGCCAGCACCTCCATAGGACAGAGTTTTGTCACCCTCCACTTT.

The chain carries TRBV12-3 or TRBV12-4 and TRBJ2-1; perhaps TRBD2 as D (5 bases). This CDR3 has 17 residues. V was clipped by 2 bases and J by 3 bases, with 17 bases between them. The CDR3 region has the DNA TGTGCCAGCAGTTTATGGAGGTCAGCGACGGGCTACAATGAGCAGTTCTTC. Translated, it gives CASSLWRSATGYNEQFF.

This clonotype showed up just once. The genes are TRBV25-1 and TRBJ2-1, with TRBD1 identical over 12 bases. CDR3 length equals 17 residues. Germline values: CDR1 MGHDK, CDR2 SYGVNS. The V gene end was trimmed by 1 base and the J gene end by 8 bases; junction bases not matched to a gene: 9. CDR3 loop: CASSELGDRGRDDEQFF. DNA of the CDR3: TGTGCCAGCAGTGAATTAGGGGACAGGGGGCGAGATGATGAGCAGTTCTTC.

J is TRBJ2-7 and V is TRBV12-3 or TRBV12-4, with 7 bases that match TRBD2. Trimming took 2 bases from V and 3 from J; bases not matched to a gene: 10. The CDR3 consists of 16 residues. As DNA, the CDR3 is TGTGCCAGCAGTTTATTCGGGCGGCTAGCGGTCTACGAGCAGTACTTC. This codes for CASSLFGRLAVYEQYF.

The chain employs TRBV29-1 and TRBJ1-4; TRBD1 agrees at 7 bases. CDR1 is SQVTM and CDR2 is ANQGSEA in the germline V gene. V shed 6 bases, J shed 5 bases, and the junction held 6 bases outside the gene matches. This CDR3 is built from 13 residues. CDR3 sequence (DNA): TGCAGCGTCGGGGACAGCGACAATGAAAAACTGTTTTTT. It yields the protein CSVGDSDNEKLFF. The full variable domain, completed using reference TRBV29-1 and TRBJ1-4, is SAVISQKPSRDICQRGTSLTIQCQVDSQVTMMFWYRQQPGQSLTLIATANQGSEATYESGFVIDKFPISRPNLTFSTLTVSNMSPEDSSIYLCSVGDSDNEKLFFGSGTQLSVL.

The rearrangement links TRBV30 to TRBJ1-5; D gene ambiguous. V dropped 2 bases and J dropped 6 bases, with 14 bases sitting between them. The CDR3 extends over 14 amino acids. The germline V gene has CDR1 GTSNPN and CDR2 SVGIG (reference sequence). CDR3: CAWSKDSVGQPQHF. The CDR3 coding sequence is TGTGCCTGGAGTAAGGACTCGGTCGGTCAGCCCCAGCATTTT.

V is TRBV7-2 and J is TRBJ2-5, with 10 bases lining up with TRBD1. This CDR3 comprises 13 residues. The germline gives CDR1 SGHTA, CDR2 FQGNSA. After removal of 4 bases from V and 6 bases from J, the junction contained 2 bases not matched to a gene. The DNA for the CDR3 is TGTGCCAGCAGCTCGGACAGGGGGAAGACCCAGTACTTC. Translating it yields CASSSDRGKTQYF.

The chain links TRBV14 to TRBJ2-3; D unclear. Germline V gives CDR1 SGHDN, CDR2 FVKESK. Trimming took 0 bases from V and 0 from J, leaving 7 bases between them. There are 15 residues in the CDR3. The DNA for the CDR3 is TGTGCCAGCAGCCAAGAGGTTTTAAGCACAGATACGCAGTATTTT. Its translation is CASSQEVLSTDTQYF.

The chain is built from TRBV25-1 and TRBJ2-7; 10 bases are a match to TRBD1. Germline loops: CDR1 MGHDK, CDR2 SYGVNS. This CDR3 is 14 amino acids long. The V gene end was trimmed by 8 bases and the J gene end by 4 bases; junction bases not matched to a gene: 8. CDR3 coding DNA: TGTGCCAGCTCGCGCGGGACAGGGGTGTACGAGCAGTACTTC. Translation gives CASSRGTGVYEQYF.

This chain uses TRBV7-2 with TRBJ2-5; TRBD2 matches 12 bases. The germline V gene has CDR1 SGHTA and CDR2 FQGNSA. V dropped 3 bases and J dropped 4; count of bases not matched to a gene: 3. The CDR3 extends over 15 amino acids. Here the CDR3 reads CASSFSSGGGETQYF. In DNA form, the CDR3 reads TGTGCCAGCAGCTTCTCTAGCGGGGGGGGAGAGACCCAGTACTTC.

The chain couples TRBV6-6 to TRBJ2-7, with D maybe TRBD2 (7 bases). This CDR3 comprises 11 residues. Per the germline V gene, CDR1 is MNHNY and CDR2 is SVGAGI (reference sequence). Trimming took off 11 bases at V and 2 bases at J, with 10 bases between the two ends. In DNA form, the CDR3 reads TGTGCCGGGGGGGGCGCCTACGAGCAGTACTTC. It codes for CAGGGAYEQYF.

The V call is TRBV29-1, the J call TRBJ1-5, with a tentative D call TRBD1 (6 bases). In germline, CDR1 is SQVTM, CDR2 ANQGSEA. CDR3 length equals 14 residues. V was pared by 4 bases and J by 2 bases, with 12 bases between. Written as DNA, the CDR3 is TGCAGCGTTGTTGCAGGGGCAGGCAATCAGCCCCAGCATTTT. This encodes CSVVAGAGNQPQHF. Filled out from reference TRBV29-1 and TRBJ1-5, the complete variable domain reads SAVISQKPSRDICQRGTSLTIQCQVDSQVTMMFWYRQQPGQSLTLIATANQGSEATYESGFVIDKFPISRPNLTFSTLTVSNMSPEDSSIYLCSVVAGAGNQPQHFGDGTRLSIL.

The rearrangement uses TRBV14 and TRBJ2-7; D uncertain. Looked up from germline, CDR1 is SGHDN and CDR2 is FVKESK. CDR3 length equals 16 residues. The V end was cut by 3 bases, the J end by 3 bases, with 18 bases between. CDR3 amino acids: CASSHVWRFLLYEQYF. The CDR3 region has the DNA TGTGCCAGCAGCCATGTGTGGAGATTCCTACTCTACGAGCAGTACTTC.

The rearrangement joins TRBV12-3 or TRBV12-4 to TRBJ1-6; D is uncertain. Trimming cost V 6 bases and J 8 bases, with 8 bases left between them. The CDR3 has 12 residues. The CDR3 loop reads CASRYADSPLHF. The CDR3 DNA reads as TGTGCCAGCAGATACGCGGATTCACCCCTCCACTTT.

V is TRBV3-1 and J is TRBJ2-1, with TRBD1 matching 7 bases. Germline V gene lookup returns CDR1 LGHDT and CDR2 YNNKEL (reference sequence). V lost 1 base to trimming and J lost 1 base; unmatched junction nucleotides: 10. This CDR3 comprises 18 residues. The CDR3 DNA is TGTGCCAGCAGCCAAGTCATTCGGGACAGCTATTCCTACAATGAGCAGTTCTTC. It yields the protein CASSQVIRDSYSYNEQFF.

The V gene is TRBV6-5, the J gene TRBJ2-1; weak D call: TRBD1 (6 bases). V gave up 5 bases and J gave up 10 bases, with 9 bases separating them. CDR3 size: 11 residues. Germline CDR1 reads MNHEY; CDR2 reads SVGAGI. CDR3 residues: CASSQGQEQFF. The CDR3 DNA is TGTGCCAGCAGTCAAGGACAGGAGCAGTTCTTC.